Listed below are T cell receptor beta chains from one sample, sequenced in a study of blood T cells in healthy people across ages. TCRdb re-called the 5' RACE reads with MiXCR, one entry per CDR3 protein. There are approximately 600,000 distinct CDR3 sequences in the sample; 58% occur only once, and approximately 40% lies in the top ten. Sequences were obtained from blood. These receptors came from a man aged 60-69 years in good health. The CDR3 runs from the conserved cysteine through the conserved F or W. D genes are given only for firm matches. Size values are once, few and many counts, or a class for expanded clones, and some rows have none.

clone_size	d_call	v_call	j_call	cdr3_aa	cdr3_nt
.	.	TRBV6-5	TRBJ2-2	CASSYSGGSGELFF	TGTGCCAGCAGTTACTCAGGCGGGTCCGGGGAGCTGTTTTTT
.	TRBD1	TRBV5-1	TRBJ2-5	CASTNTGGKEQYF	TGCGCCAGCACTAACACAGGGGGGAAGGAGCAGTACTTC
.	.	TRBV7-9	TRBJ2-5	CASSLVGGARETQYF	TGTGCCAGCAGCTTGGTTGGGGGGGCGAGAGAGACCCAGTACTTC
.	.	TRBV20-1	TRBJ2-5	CSARDPRAGPKETQYF	TGCAGTGCTAGAGATCCTCGCGCAGGGCCAAAAGAGACCCAGTACTTC
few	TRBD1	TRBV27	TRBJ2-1	CASSLGQGGFEQFF	TGTGCCAGCAGTTTGGGACAGGGGGGGTTTGAGCAGTTCTTC
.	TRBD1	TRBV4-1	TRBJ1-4	CASSQGGQASSKEKLFF	TGCGCCAGCAGCCAAGGAGGACAGGCCTCGAGCAAAGAAAAACTGTTTTTT
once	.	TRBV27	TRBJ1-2	CASSQRASNYGYTF	TGTGCCAGCAGTCAGAGGGCTTCTAACTATGGCTACACCTTC
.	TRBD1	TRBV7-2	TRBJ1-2	CASSLGGTGGGYGYTF	TGTGCCAGCAGCTTAGGGGGGACAGGGGGAGGCTATGGCTACACCTTC
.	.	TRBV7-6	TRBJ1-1	CASSSQGFDEAFF	TGTGCCAGCAGCTCACAGGGATTTGATGAAGCTTTCTTT
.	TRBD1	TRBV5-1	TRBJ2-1	CASSLEPGQFYNEQFF	TGCGCCAGCAGCTTGGAGCCGGGACAGTTCTACAATGAGCAGTTCTTC
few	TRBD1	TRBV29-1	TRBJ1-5	CSVGQGAGSNQPQHF	TGCAGCGTCGGACAGGGGGCGGGTAGCAATCAGCCCCAGCATTTT
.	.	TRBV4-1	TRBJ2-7	CASGQDPGQRSYEQYF	TGCGCCAGCGGCCAAGATCCAGGACAGAGAAGTTACGAGCAGTACTTC
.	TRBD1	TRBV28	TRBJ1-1	CASSLSAAGGLNTEAFF	TGTGCCAGCAGTTTATCGGCGGCAGGGGGCTTGAACACTGAAGCTTTCTTT
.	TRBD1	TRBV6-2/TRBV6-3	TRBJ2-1	CASSYPGGILYNEQFF	TGTGCCAGCAGTTACCCAGGGGGCATATTGTACAATGAGCAGTTCTTC
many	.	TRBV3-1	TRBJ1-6	CASSQGSGDSPLHF	TGTGCCAGCAGCCAAGGATCAGGGGATTCACCCCTCCACTTT
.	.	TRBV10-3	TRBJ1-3	CAISEFEGAGNTIYF	TGTGCCATCAGTGAGTTCGAAGGAGCTGGAAACACCATATATTTT
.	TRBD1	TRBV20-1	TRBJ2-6	CSAAGQGHSGANVLTF	TGCAGTGCCGCGGGACAGGGGCACTCTGGGGCCAACGTCCTGACTTTC
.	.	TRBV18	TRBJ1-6	CASSRVTGPPDNSPLHF	TGCGCCAGCTCACGGGTTACAGGGCCACCGGATAATTCACCCCTCCACTTT
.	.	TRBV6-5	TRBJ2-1	CASSRGAGGSGEQFF	TGTGCCAGCAGTCGGGGGGCAGGGGGCTCGGGCGAGCAGTTCTTC
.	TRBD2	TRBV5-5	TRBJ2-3	CASSKGVLAGSSSTDTQYF	TGTGCCAGCAGCAAGGGGGTGTTAGCGGGATCGTCTAGCACAGATACGCAGTATTTT
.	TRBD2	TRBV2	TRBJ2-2	CASRGTSEGGELFF	TGTGCCAGCAGGGGGACTAGCGAGGGCGGGGAGCTGTTTTTT
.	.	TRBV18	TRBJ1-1	CASSPPGRGGTEAFF	TGTGCCAGCTCACCACCGGGCAGGGGAGGGACTGAAGCTTTCTTT
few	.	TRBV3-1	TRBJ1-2	CASSPGHNYGYTF	TGTGCCAGCAGCCCGGGGCATAACTATGGCTACACCTTC
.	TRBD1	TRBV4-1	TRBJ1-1	CASSQPGQGTEAFF	TGCGCCAGCAGCCAGCCGGGACAGGGAACTGAAGCTTTCTTT
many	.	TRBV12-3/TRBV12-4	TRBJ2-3	CASSFGVAGDVQYF	TGTGCCAGCAGTTTTGGGGTGGCCGGAGATGTGCAGTATTTT
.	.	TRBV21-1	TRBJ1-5	CASQSGPGQGRNQPQHF	TGTGCCAGCCAAAGTGGCCCGGGACAGGGGCGCAATCAGCCCCAGCATTTT
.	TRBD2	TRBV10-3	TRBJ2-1	CAIPGLAGVSSYNEQFF	TGTGCCATCCCGGGACTAGCGGGGGTAAGCTCCTACAATGAGCAGTTCTTC
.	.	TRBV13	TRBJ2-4	CASSSDLGAKNIQYF	TGTGCCAGCAGCTCCGACCTCGGGGCCAAAAACATTCAGTACTTC
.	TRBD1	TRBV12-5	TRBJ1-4	CASGSDRGVEKLFF	TGTGCTAGTGGCTCCGACAGGGGAGTTGAAAAACTGTTTTTT
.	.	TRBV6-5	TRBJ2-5	CASTQNQETQYF	TGTGCCAGCACGCAGAACCAAGAGACCCAGTACTTC
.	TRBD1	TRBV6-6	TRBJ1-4	CASTSPDRGLEKLFF	TGTGCCAGCACCTCCCCGGACAGGGGGCTTGAAAAACTGTTTTTT
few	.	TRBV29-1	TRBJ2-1	CSVEERSSYNEQFF	TGCAGCGTTGAAGAGCGGAGCTCCTACAATGAGCAGTTCTTC
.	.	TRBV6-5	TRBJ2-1	CASSYSRPYPFNEQFF	TGTGCCAGCAGTTACTCGAGGCCATACCCTTTCAATGAGCAGTTCTTC
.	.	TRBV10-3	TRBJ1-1	CASVVRETEAFF	TGTGCCAGCGTTGTAAGGGAGACTGAAGCTTTCTTT
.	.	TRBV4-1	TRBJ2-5	CASSQDGYYSEETQYF	TGCGCCAGCAGCCAAGATGGTTACTACTCCGAAGAGACCCAGTACTTC
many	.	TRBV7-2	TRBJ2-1	CASSFYGTSYNEQFF	TGTGCCAGCAGCTTCTACGGGACTTCATACAATGAGCAGTTCTTC
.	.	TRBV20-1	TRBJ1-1	CSARGVNTEAFF	TGCAGTGCTAGAGGGGTGAACACTGAAGCTTTCTTT
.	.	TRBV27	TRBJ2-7	CASSSNSGQKQYF	TGTGCCAGCAGTTCGAACTCAGGGCAGAAGCAGTACTTC
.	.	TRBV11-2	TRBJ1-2	CASSPLRGQGYTF	TGTGCCAGCAGCCCTCTCCGAGGGCAAGGCTACACCTTC
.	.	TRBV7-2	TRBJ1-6	CASSLDPMYSPLHF	TGTGCCAGCAGCCTCGATCCCATGTATTCACCCCTCCACTTT
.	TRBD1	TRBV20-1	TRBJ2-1	CSAREPGQGQDNEQFF	TGCAGTGCTAGAGAACCTGGACAGGGGCAGGACAATGAGCAGTTCTTC
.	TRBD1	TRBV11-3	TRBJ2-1	CASSIGGHNEQFF	TGTGCCAGCAGCATAGGGGGCCACAATGAGCAGTTCTTC
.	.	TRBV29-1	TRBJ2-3	CSVEGGQGPNTQYF	TGCAGCGTTGAAGGGGGTCAGGGACCGAATACGCAGTATTTT
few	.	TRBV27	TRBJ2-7	CASSLSTGHSYEQYF	TGTGCCAGCAGCCTCTCTACGGGACACTCCTACGAGCAGTACTTC